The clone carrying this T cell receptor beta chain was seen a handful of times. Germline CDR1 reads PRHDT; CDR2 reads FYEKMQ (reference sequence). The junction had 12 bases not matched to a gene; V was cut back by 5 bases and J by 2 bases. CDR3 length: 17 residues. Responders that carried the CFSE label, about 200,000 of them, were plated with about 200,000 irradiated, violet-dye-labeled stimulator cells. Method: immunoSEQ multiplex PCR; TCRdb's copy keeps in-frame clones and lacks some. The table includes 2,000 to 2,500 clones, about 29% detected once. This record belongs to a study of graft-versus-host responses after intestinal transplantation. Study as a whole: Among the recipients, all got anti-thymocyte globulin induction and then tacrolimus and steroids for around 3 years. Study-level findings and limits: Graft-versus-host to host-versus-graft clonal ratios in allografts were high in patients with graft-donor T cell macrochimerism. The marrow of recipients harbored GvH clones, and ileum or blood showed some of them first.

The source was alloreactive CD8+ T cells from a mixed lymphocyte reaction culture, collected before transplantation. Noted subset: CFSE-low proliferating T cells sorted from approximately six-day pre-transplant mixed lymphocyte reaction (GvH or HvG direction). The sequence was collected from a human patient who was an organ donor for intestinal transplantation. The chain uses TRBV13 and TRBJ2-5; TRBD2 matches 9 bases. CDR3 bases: TGTGCCAGCAGCCCGCCGGTAGCGGGGGACCCACAAGAGACCCAGTACTTC. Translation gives CASSPPVAGDPQETQYF.